The 23 T cell receptor beta chains given below trace back to one sample, sequenced in a study of blood T cell repertoires in COVID-19. Profiling relied on immunoSEQ multiplex PCR, and the TCRdb table lists in-frame clones only, not all of them. The sample records under 300,000 clones, 90% to 95% being singletons. Material for sequencing was PBMCs or T cells enriched from blood (not recorded which). All receptors come from a woman aged 18-29 years who had recovered from COVID-19.

This chain connects TRBV15 to TRBJ1-2; D is uncertain. The CDR3 consists of 12 residues. V gave up 2 bases and J gave up 8 bases, with 9 bases separating them. CDR1 and CDR2 from the germline V gene are LNHNV and YYDKDF (reference sequence). For the CDR3, the DNA is TGTGCCACCAGCAGAAGCCACTTCGGCTACACCTTC. Translated, it gives CATSRSHFGYTF.

The chain combines TRBV9 with TRBJ1-1, with 7 bases that match TRBD1. J was trimmed by 1 base and V by 3 bases; bases with no gene match: 6. Germline CDR1 and CDR2: SGDLS and YYNGEE. This CDR3 has 15 amino acids. The CDR3 nucleotides read TGTGCCAGCAGCGCTTGGGCAGGGGGGAACACTGAAGCTTTCTTT. This encodes CASSAWAGGNTEAFF. Together with reference TRBV9 and TRBJ1-1, the CDR3 gives the full variable domain: DSGVTQTPKHLITATGQRVTLRCSPRSGDLSVYWYQQSLDQGLQFLIQYYNGEERAKGNILERFSAQQFPDLHSELNLSSLELGDSALYFCASSAWAGGNTEAFFGQGTRLTVV.

J is TRBJ1-2 and V is TRBV28; the D gene is possibly TRBD1 (6 bases). Germline-derived CDR1 and CDR2 are MDHEN and SYDVKM. The CDR3 has 14 residues. The ends were cut back, 5 bases at V and 2 bases at J, with 12 bases in the middle. CDR3 in amino acids: CASSVAGQNYGYTF. The DNA of the CDR3 is TGTGCCAGCAGTGTAGCGGGACAAAACTATGGCTACACCTTC.

This rearrangement joins TRBV5-4 to TRBJ1-4, with D perhaps matching TRBD1 (6 bases). The V end lost 0 bases, the J end lost 7 bases, and 10 bases lay between the germline ends. This CDR3 contains 14 residues. Germline V lookup: CDR1 SGHNT, CDR2 YYREEE (reference sequence). The CDR3 bases are TGTGCCAGCAGCTTGGGGGGGCCGGTTGAAAAACTGTTTTTT. It yields the protein CASSLGGPVEKLFF.

The chain is built from TRBV7-9 and TRBJ2-5; 10 nucleotides agree with TRBD2. Germline V lookup: CDR1 SEHNR, CDR2 FQNEAQ (reference sequence). V trimming: 3 bases; J trimming: 2 bases; junction bases outside the gene matches: 6. This CDR3 has 16 residues. CDR3 coding DNA: TGTGCCAGCAGCTTTTCAGCGGGAGGGCTTCAAGAGACCCAGTACTTC. Translating it yields CASSFSAGGLQETQYF.

V and J are TRBV7-2 and TRBJ2-7; the D gene is possibly TRBD2 (5 bases). Germline V lookup: CDR1 SGHTA, CDR2 FQGNSA. The ends were cut back, 6 bases at V and 3 bases at J, with 12 bases in the middle. This CDR3 region has 13 residues. In nucleotides, the CDR3 is TGTGCCAGCAGGCCGGCGGGCATCTACGAGCAGTACTTC. It specifies CASRPAGIYEQYF.

The genes are TRBV6-5 and TRBJ1-2; no reliable D call. The germline V and J ends were trimmed by 6 bases and 0 bases, with 14 bases remaining between them. From germline, CDR1 is MNHEY and CDR2 SVGAGI. This CDR3 has 15 residues. CDR3 in amino acids: CASRRAGGANYGYTF. The CDR3, as DNA: TGTGCCAGCAGGCGAGCGGGTGGAGCTAACTATGGCTACACCTTC.

The chain combines TRBV7-6 with TRBJ2-7; weak D call: TRBD2 (5 bases). The CDR3 runs 15 residues. V dropped 5 bases and J dropped 4 bases, with 18 bases sitting between them. Germline CDR1 and CDR2: SGHVS and FNYEAQ. CDR3 sequence (DNA): TGTGCCAGCAGCCCCATCCGGGATTCCCCTTACGAGCAGTACTTC. Translating gives CASSPIRDSPYEQYF.

V gene TRBV4-2 combines with J gene TRBJ2-4, with 7 bases aligning to TRBD1. CDR1 and CDR2 (germline): LGHNA, YNFKEQ. CDR3 size: 17 residues. Trimming took 1 base from V and 1 from J; bases not matched to a gene: 7. This CDR3 reads CASSQADRVQAKNIQYF. The CDR3, as DNA: TGTGCCAGCAGCCAAGCCGACAGGGTTCAGGCCAAAAACATTCAGTACTTC.

The rearrangement joins TRBV4-2 to TRBJ1-2; D ambiguous. From germline, CDR1 is LGHNA and CDR2 YNFKEQ. The CDR3 loop spans 15 amino acids. Trimming left V 0 bases short and J 0 bases short, with 8 bases between. CDR3 DNA: TGTGCCAGCAGCCAAGAGAGGAGTACTAACTATGGCTACACCTTC. The encoded protein is CASSQERSTNYGYTF.

The V and J genes are TRBV7-2 and TRBJ1-1; TRBD1 aligns across 7 bases. Germline V gene data show CDR1 as SGHTA and CDR2 as FQGNSA. The CDR3 length is 15 residues. V gave up 3 bases and J gave up 2 bases; unmatched junction bases: 6. CDR3 nucleotide sequence: TGTGCCAGCAGCTTCCAGGGACAGTTAAACACTGAAGCTTTCTTT. Its translation: CASSFQGQLNTEAFF.

The chain couples TRBV28 to TRBJ1-5, with 8 bases aligning to TRBD1. V dropped 8 bases and J dropped 6; count of bases not matched to a gene: 6. The CDR3 totals 13 residues. Germline CDR1 and CDR2: MDHEN and SYDVKM. The CDR3 sequence: CASETGGGQPQHF. In DNA, the CDR3 is TGTGCCAGCGAAACAGGGGGTGGTCAGCCCCAGCATTTT.

This clone has more than one count but fewer than ten. The rearrangement links TRBV5-1 to TRBJ2-1; D possibly corresponds to TRBD2 (6 bases). This CDR3 comprises 15 residues. V was clipped by 4 bases and J by 8 bases, with 19 bases between them. Per germline, CDR1 SGHRS and CDR2 YFSETQ. The CDR3 here is CASSSAGTRTDEQFF. The CDR3 region has the DNA TGCGCCAGCAGCAGCGCCGGGACTCGCACTGATGAGCAGTTCTTC.

DNA of the CDR3: TGTGCCAGCCGGACAGGAGAAAAACTGTTTTTT. This gives the protein CASRTGEKLFF. The rearrangement links TRBV18 to TRBJ1-4; 7 bases agree with TRBD1. V shed 8 bases and J 8 bases; nucleotides not matched to a gene: 2. The germline V gene encodes CDR1 KGHSH and CDR2 LQKENI. The CDR3 loop spans 11 amino acids.

This chain uses TRBV11-2 with TRBJ1-4, with unresolved D. Per the germline V gene, CDR1 is SGHAT and CDR2 is FQNNGV. V was trimmed by 6 bases and J by 0 bases, leaving 11 bases between them. This CDR3 spans 15 amino acids. The CDR3 DNA follows: TGTGCCAGCAGACAGCTAAGTGCAACTAATGAAAAACTGTTTTTT. This codes for CASRQLSATNEKLFF.

This clone was found once. V and J are TRBV9 and TRBJ1-5, with 9 bases that match TRBD1. The germline CDR1 and CDR2 sequences are SGDLS and YYNGEE. This CDR3 contains 21 residues. The V and J ends lost 0 bases and 3 bases, in that order; junction bases with no gene match: 19. This CDR3 reads CASSVVIGQRGQGSLNQPQHF. The CDR3 DNA is TGTGCCAGCAGCGTAGTCATTGGGCAAAGGGGACAGGGATCTCTCAATCAGCCCCAGCATTTT.

The chain uses TRBV18 and TRBJ2-3, with TRBD1 matching over 8 bases. The trim removed 3 bases at V and 1 base at J, leaving 3 bases unmatched. Germline CDR1 and CDR2: KGHSH and LQKENI. The CDR3 loop spans 15 amino acids. The CDR3 region is CASSPPTGGTDTQYF. The CDR3 region has the DNA TGTGCCAGCTCACCTCCGACAGGGGGCACAGATACGCAGTATTTT.

This chain uses TRBV9 with TRBJ1-4, with D uncertain. The CDR3 spans 14 residues. Germline CDR1 and CDR2: SGDLS and YYNGEE. Trimming stripped 0 bases from V and 5 bases from J, with 8 bases between. CDR3 sequence reads: CASSVGQTNEKLFF. The CDR3 DNA sequence: TGTGCCAGCAGCGTAGGGCAAACGAATGAAAAACTGTTTTTT.

V gene TRBV6-5 combines with J gene TRBJ2-6, with no clear D. CDR1 MNHEY and CDR2 SVGAGI come from the germline V gene. Trimming took 2 bases from V and 4 from J, leaving 9 bases between them. The CDR3 contains 15 residues. CDR3 bases: TGTGCCAGCAGTTACGGCGGCTCCGGGGCCAACGTCCTGACTTTC. Its translation: CASSYGGSGANVLTF.

This chain joins TRBV11-1 and TRBJ1-1; 10 nucleotides align to TRBD1. Looked up from germline, CDR1 is SGHAT and CDR2 is FQDESV (reference sequence). Trimming cost V 5 bases and J 5 bases; bases outside gene matches: 8. The length of the CDR3 is 15 residues. Here the CDR3 DNA reads TGTGCCAGCAGCCCCGGGACAGGGGAGAGGACTGAAGCTTTCTTT. Translating gives CASSPGTGERTEAFF.

This clone was counted at least ten times. The V gene is TRBV4-2, the J gene TRBJ2-6; 9 bases map to TRBD1. This CDR3 is built from 19 residues. With V trimmed by 4 bases and J by 4 bases, 14 bases remained unmatched. Germline values: CDR1 LGHNA, CDR2 YNFKEQ. CDR3 DNA sequence: TGTGCCAGCAGCCGAGATCTCCGGGACAGGGTGGCCGGGGCCAACGTCCTGACTTTC. This sequence encodes CASSRDLRDRVAGANVLTF.

The CDR3 is CASSYPLLAPTDTQYF. CDR3 coding DNA: TGTGCCAGCAGTTATCCACTTCTAGCGCCGACAGATACGCAGTATTTT. The V and J genes are TRBV28 and TRBJ2-3; weak D call: TRBD2 (6 bases). The CDR3 is 16 amino acids. Trimming shortened V by 4 bases and J by 3 bases, and 17 bases separated the two germline ends. Germline V gene lookup returns CDR1 MDHEN and CDR2 SYDVKM.

The chain is built from TRBV18 and TRBJ2-2; TRBD2 agrees at 12 bases. CDR3 length: 17 amino acids. The junction had 7 bases not matched to a gene; V was cut back by 3 bases and J by 5 bases. Germline V gene data show CDR1 as KGHSH and CDR2 as LQKENI. The CDR3: CASSPGTSGSRTGELFF. The CDR3 DNA follows: TGTGCCAGCTCACCCGGGACTAGCGGGTCAAGAACCGGGGAGCTGTTTTTT.